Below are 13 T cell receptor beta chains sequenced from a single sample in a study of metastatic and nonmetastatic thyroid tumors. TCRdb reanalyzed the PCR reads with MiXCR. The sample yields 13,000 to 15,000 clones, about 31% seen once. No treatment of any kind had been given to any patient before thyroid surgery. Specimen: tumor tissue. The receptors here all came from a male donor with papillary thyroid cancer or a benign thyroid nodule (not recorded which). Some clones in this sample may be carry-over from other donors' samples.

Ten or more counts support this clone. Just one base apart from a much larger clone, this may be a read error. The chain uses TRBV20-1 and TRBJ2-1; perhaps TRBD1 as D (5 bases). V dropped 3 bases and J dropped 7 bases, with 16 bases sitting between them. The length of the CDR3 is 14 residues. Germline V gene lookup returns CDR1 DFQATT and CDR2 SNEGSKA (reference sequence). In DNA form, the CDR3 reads TGCAGTGCTAGGGGGCCTGTGGGGTTGAATGAGCAGTTCTTC. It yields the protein CSARGPVGLNEQFF.

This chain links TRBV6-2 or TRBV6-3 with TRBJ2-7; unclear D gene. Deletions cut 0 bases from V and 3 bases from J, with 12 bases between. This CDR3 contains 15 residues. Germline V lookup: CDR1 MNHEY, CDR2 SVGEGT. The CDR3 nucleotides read TGTGCCAGCAGTTACTCCTGGGTCCGAAACTACGAGCAGTACTTC. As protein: CASSYSWVRNYEQYF.

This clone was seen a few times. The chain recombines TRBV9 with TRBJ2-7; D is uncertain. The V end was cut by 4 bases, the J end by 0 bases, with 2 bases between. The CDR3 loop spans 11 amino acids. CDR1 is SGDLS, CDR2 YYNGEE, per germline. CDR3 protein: CASSPSYEQYF. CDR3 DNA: TGTGCCAGCAGCCCCTCCTACGAGCAGTACTTC.

CDR3: CASSEQGSGYEQYF. The CDR3 DNA reads as TGTGCCAGCAGTGAGCAGGGTTCGGGCTACGAGCAGTACTTC. V usage is TRBV2 and J usage is TRBJ2-7; D might be TRBD1 (5 bases). Between the trimmed V and J ends, which lost 3 bases and 3 bases, there was a span of 12 bases. The CDR3 covers 14 residues. Germline V CDR1 and CDR2: SNHLY, FYNNEI.

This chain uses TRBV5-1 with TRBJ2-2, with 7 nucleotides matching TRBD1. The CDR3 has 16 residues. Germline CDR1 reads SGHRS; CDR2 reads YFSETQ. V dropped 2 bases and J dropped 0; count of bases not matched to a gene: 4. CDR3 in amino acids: CASSLQGRTNTGELFF. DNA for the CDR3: TGCGCCAGCAGCTTACAGGGGCGTACGAACACCGGGGAGCTGTTTTTT.

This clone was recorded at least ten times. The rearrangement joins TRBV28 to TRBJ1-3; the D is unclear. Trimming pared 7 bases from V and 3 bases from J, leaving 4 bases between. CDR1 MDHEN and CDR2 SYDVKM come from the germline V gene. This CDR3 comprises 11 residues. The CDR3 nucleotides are TGTGCCAGCAACAATGGAAACACCATATATTTT. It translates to CASNNGNTIYF.

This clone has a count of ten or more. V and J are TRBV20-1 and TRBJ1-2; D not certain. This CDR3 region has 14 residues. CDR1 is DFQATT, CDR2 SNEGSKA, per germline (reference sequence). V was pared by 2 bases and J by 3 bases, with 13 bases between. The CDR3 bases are TGCAGTGCTAGACTACTTTTCCCTCACTATGGCTACACCTTC. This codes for CSARLLFPHYGYTF.

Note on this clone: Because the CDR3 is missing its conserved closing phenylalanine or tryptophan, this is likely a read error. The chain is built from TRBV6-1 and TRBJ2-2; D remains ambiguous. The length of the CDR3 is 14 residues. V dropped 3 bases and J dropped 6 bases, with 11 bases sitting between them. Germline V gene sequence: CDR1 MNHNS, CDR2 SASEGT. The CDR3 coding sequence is TGTGCCAGCAGTGAGAAGGCAGAAGCCGGGGAGCTGTTTTTA. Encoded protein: CASSEKAEAGELFL.

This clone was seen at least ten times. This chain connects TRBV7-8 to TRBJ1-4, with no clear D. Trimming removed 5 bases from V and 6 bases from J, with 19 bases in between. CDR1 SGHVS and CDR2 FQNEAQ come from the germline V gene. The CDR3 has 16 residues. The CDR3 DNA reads TGTGCCAGCAGCCCGGGTAATGGATACCGGGATGAAAAACTGTTTTTT. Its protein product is CASSPGNGYRDEKLFF.

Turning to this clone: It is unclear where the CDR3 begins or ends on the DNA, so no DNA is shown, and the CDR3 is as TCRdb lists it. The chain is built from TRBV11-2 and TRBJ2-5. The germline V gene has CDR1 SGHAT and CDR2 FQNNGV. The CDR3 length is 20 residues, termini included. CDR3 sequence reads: CASSLFLCQLTSDDQETQYF.

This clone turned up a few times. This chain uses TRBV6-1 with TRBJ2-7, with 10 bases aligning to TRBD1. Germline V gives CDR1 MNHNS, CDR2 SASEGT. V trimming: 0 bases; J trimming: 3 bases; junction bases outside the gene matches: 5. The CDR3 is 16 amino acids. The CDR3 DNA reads TGTGCCAGCAGTGAAGCGGGGACAGGGGCGGTCTACGAGCAGTACTTC. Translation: CASSEAGTGAVYEQYF.

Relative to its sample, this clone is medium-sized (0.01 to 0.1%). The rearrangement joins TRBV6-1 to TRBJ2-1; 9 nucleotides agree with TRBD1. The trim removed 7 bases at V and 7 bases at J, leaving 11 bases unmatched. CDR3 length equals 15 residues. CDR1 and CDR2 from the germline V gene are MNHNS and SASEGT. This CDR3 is CASTTLQGAGNEQFF. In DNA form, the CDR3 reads TGTGCCAGCACAACCCTACAGGGGGCTGGAAATGAGCAGTTCTTC.

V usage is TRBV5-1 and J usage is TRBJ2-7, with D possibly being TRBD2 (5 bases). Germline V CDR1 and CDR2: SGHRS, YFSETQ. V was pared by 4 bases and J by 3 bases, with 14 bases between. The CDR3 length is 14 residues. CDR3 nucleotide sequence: TGCGCCAGCAGCCAAGACCTAGCCTACTACGAGCAGTACTTC. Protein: CASSQDLAYYEQYF.